The 24 T cell receptor beta chains below were found in one sample sequenced in a study of T cell repertoires in cytomegalovirus infection. Each CDR3 protein gets one entry after TCRdb re-called the reads with MiXCR. The sample has over 450,000 distinct CDR3 sequences; 10% to 12% are singletons. Sequenced: PBMCs. The receptors come from a human donor in good health (CMV status not recorded). Some clones in this sample may be carry-over from other donors' samples.

This clonotype appeared many times. The chain links TRBV7-2 to TRBJ2-3; TRBD2 is a possible D gene (6 bases). Trimming took off 0 bases at V and 4 bases at J, with 14 bases between the two ends. CDR1 SGHTA and CDR2 FQGNSA come from the germline V gene. The CDR3 sequence is 16 residues long. As DNA, the CDR3 is TGTGCCAGCAGCTTAGCGGGAGGCTCCAGGGCAGATACGCAGTATTTT. This sequence encodes CASSLAGGSRADTQYF.

This clonotype was seen a few times. A read error may explain this, as a much larger clone is one base away. The CDR3 nucleotides are TGTGCCAGCAGCTTAGTGGGGCTCTACGAGCAGTACTTC. It yields the protein CASSLVGLYEQYF. The rearrangement links TRBV13 to TRBJ2-7; a weak D match, TRBD1 (5 bases). V was pared by 1 base and J by 3 bases, with 7 bases between. There are 13 residues in the CDR3. CDR1 is PRHDT, CDR2 FYEKMQ, per germline (reference sequence).

A few counts support this clonotype. The chain's CDR3 is CANSFGGFYNEQFF. Here the CDR3 DNA reads TGTGCCAACTCCTTCGGGGGATTCTACAATGAGCAGTTCTTC. This chain uses TRBV2 with TRBJ2-1; possible D gene TRBD2, 6 bases. The length of the CDR3 is 14 residues. Germline V gene lookup returns CDR1 SNHLY and CDR2 FYNNEI. The V end was cut by 10 bases, the J end by 3 bases, with 16 bases between.

This clonotype turned up a few times. This chain uses TRBV12-3 or TRBV12-4 with TRBJ2-1; 9 nucleotides agree with TRBD1. The CDR3 runs to 14 residues. V dropped 4 bases and J dropped 9; count of bases not matched to a gene: 7. CDR3 sequence (DNA): TGTGCCAGCAGTTCGAGTACAGGGGGCGGTGAGCAGTTCTTC. Its translation is CASSSSTGGGEQFF.

This clonotype was seen repeatedly, ten times or more. This rearrangement joins TRBV28 to TRBJ2-3; TRBD2 is a possible D gene (6 bases). The germline V gene has CDR1 MDHEN and CDR2 SYDVKM. This CDR3 has 15 amino acids. The V end was cut by 6 bases, the J end by 1 base, with 14 bases between. For the CDR3, the DNA is TGTGCCAGCAGCCCCCCCGGGACTCGCACAGATACGCAGTATTTT. It specifies CASSPPGTRTDTQYF.

The CDR3 DNA sequence: TGTGCCAGCAGTTCCTCTAGCGGGAGAGTCGACAATGAGCAGTTCTTC. The encoded protein is CASSSSSGRVDNEQFF. This chain joins TRBV6-8 and TRBJ2-1; TRBD2 matches at 10 bases. The CDR3 runs to 16 residues. V gave up 4 bases and J gave up 5 bases; unmatched junction bases: 8. CDR1 and CDR2 (germline): MNHGY, SAAAGT.

As for this clonotype: Sequence at one end of the junction differs from germline and may be a read error. This chain uses TRBV3-1 with TRBJ1-1; D is possibly TRBD1 (6 bases). The CDR3 runs 15 residues. CDR1 is LGHDT and CDR2 is YNNKEL in the germline V gene (reference sequence). The CDR3 spells CASSQDARGDTEAYF. The CDR3 coding sequence is TGTGCCAGCAGCCAAGATGCCAGGGGAGACACTGAAGCTTACTTT.

This clonotype was detected ten times or more. The gene calls are TRBV7-2 and TRBJ2-1; TRBD2 matches 8 bases. Trimming removed 8 bases from V and 1 base from J; junction bases left unmatched: 1. Looked up from germline, CDR1 is SGHTA and CDR2 is FQGNSA. This CDR3 region has 13 residues. CDR3 sequence reads: CASGLASYNEQFF. Written as DNA, the CDR3 is TGTGCCAGCGGACTAGCTTCCTACAATGAGCAGTTCTTC.

The V gene is TRBV4-1, the J gene TRBJ1-3, with a tentative D call TRBD1 (5 bases). CDR3 length: 18 residues. Germline CDR1 MGHRA, CDR2 YSYEKL. Between the trimmed V and J ends, which lost 1 base and 2 bases, there was a span of 18 bases. The CDR3 loop reads CASSQGELGRGTGNTIYF. The CDR3 nucleotides are TGCGCCAGCAGCCAAGGGGAGTTGGGACGAGGAACTGGAAACACCATATATTTT.

Many counts were recorded for this clonotype. CDR3 sequence reads: CASSLSPGLVRRDTQYF. DNA for the CDR3: TGTGCCAGCAGTTTAAGCCCCGGACTAGTTCGGAGAGATACGCAGTATTTT. The chain carries TRBV12-3 or TRBV12-4 and TRBJ2-3, with TRBD2 matching over 7 bases. This CDR3 is built from 17 residues. With 2 bases clipped from V and 5 bases from J, the junction kept 13 bases outside the gene matches.

This clonotype showed up just a few times. The chain recombines TRBV29-1 with TRBJ2-7, with a weak D call TRBD1 (5 bases). CDR1 is SQVTM and CDR2 is ANQGSEA in the germline V gene. This CDR3 has 14 amino acids. V lost 4 bases to trimming and J lost 2 bases, with 15 bases between them. The CDR3 sequence is CSVADSPSPYEQYF. The CDR3 DNA sequence: TGCAGCGTTGCTGACAGTCCGTCCCCCTACGAGCAGTACTTC.

This clonotype was recorded at least ten times. The chain recombines TRBV7-3 with TRBJ2-1; perhaps TRBD1 as D (5 bases). This CDR3 region has 13 residues. Trimming left V 2 bases short and J 12 bases short, with 14 bases between. Germline assignment: CDR1 SGHTA and CDR2 FQGTGA. The CDR3 DNA sequence: TGTGCCAGCAGCTTAGCAGGGTCTTACAGGCAGTTCTTC. Its translation is CASSLAGSYRQFF.

The sample holds many counts of this clonotype. V is TRBV28 and J is TRBJ2-1; TRBD1 is a possible D gene (6 bases). V gave up 3 bases and J gave up 6 bases, with 12 bases separating them. Germline CDR1 and CDR2: MDHEN and SYDVKM. The CDR3 length is 14 residues. The CDR3 region has the DNA TGTGCCAGCAGTTTCTCTTGGACAGCCAATGAGCAGTTCTTC. Translating it yields CASSFSWTANEQFF.

This clonotype was seen a few times. This chain links TRBV29-1 with TRBJ1-1; D is unresolved. Germline CDR1 and CDR2: SQVTM and ANQGSEA. V gave up 7 bases and J gave up 1 base, with 10 bases separating them. The CDR3 totals 12 residues. DNA for the CDR3: TGCAGCGCCATTCACGCGAACACTGAAGCTTTCTTT. Protein sequence: CSAIHANTEAFF. The full variable domain, completed using reference TRBV29-1 and TRBJ1-1, is SAVISQKPSRDICQRGTSLTIQCQVDSQVTMMFWYRQQPGQSLTLIATANQGSEATYESGFVIDKFPISRPNLTFSTLTVSNMSPEDSSIYLCSAIHANTEAFFGQGTRLTVV.

This clonotype was counted ten times or more. J is TRBJ1-5 and V is TRBV29-1; TRBD1 aligns across 11 bases. The CDR3 spans 14 residues. The germline V gene has CDR1 SQVTM and CDR2 ANQGSEA. V trimming: 4 bases; J trimming: 5 bases; junction bases outside the gene matches: 4. This chain's CDR3 is CSVGGTGGDQPQHF. Written as DNA, the CDR3 is TGCAGCGTTGGGGGGACAGGGGGGGATCAGCCCCAGCATTTT. The entire variable domain, with the rest obtained from reference TRBV29-1 and TRBJ1-5, is as follows: SAVISQKPSRDICQRGTSLTIQCQVDSQVTMMFWYRQQPGQSLTLIATANQGSEATYESGFVIDKFPISRPNLTFSTLTVSNMSPEDSSIYLCSVGGTGGDQPQHFGDGTRLSIL.

The chain links TRBV28 to TRBJ1-5; D remains ambiguous. V lost 10 bases and J lost 9, with 25 bases in between. Germline V gives CDR1 MDHEN, CDR2 SYDVKM. The CDR3 covers 15 residues. The CDR3 nucleotides read TGTGCCACCTCGGCGGCCCTGGGGAGCGGTGCGCCCCAGCATTTT. Translating gives CATSAALGSGAPQHF.

At least ten counts were recorded for this clonotype. The V call is TRBV11-2, the J call TRBJ2-1; 12 positions agree with TRBD2. The CDR3 is 17 residues long. After removal of 4 bases from V and 7 bases from J, the junction contained 11 bases not matched to a gene. Germline lookup yields CDR1 SGHAT and CDR2 FQNNGV. The CDR3 region is CASSSTRLAGDLNEQFF. The DNA of the CDR3 is TGTGCCAGCAGCTCCACTCGACTAGCGGGGGATTTGAATGAGCAGTTCTTC.

Ten or more counts support this clonotype. V is TRBV25-1 and J is TRBJ1-1, with TRBD1 matching 7 bases. This CDR3 is 13 amino acids long. V lost 8 bases and J lost 4; bases outside the gene matches: 7. Germline CDR1 reads MGHDK; CDR2 reads SYGVNS. This chain's CDR3 is CASARQGFTEAFF. Here the CDR3 DNA reads TGTGCCAGCGCCAGACAGGGCTTCACTGAAGCTTTCTTT. Combining the CDR3 with reference TRBV25-1 and TRBJ1-1 gives the whole variable domain EADIYQTPRYLVIGTGKKITLECSQTMGHDKMYWYQQDPGMELHLIHYSYGVNSTEKGDLSSESTVSRIRTEHFPLTLESARPSHTSQYLCASARQGFTEAFFGQGTRLTVV.

V usage is TRBV19 and J usage is TRBJ1-1; D might be TRBD1 (6 bases). Germline lookup yields CDR1 LNHDA and CDR2 SQIVND (reference sequence). Trimming left V 1 base short and J 4 bases short, with 16 bases between. This CDR3 spans 16 amino acids. The CDR3 sequence is CASSIVGGRGGTEAFF. The CDR3 coding sequence is TGTGCCAGTAGTATAGTAGGGGGAAGAGGTGGCACTGAAGCTTTCTTT.

This clonotype came up many times. This chain uses TRBV6-2 or TRBV6-3 with TRBJ1-1; the D is unclear. There are 11 residues in the CDR3. Trimming took 7 bases from V and 2 from J, leaving 5 bases between them. Germline V gives CDR1 MNHEY, CDR2 SVGEGT. CDR3 bases: TGTGCCAGCATCAAAAACACTGAAGCTTTCTTT. Translating gives CASIKNTEAFF.

This clonotype was seen at least ten times. The V and J genes are TRBV28 and TRBJ1-5; D is uncertain. Germline V lookup: CDR1 MDHEN, CDR2 SYDVKM. V was shortened by 1 base and J by 0 bases, with 7 bases between the two germline ends. This CDR3 is built from 15 residues. Here the CDR3 DNA reads TGTGCCAGCAGTTTATCCCAGGTTAGCAATCAGCCCCAGCATTTT. Translation: CASSLSQVSNQPQHF.

This clonotype occurred a few times. This chain links TRBV11-2 with TRBJ2-5; no clear D. Between the trimmed V and J ends, which lost 6 bases and 4 bases, there was a span of 6 bases. Germline CDR1 reads SGHAT; CDR2 reads FQNNGV. The CDR3 length is 11 residues. CDR3 bases: TGTGCCAGCAGGAGATCAGAGACCCAGTACTTC. The encoded protein is CASRRSETQYF. The full variable domain, with the rest looked up from reference TRBV11-2 and TRBJ2-5, is EAGVAQSPRYKIIEKRQSVAFWCNPISGHATLYWYQQILGQGPKLLIQFQNNGVVDDSQLPKDRFSAERLKGVDSTLKIQPAKLEDSAVYLCASRRSETQYFGPGTRLLVL.

V and J are TRBV5-1 and TRBJ2-1; 7 positions agree with TRBD1. The CDR3 loop spans 16 amino acids. With V trimmed by 0 bases and J by 3 bases, 6 bases remained unmatched. Germline CDR1 is SGHRS and CDR2 is YFSETQ. CDR3 sequence: CASSLGGTAGYNEQFF. In nucleotides, the CDR3 is TGCGCCAGCAGCTTGGGAGGGACAGCCGGCTACAATGAGCAGTTCTTC.

At least ten counts were recorded for this clonotype. The chain recombines TRBV7-8 with TRBJ1-6; D remains ambiguous. V lost 5 bases and J 2 bases, leaving 10 bases between the germline ends. Germline CDR1 and CDR2: SGHVS and FQNEAQ. The CDR3 has 15 amino acids. CDR3 DNA: TGTGCCAGCAGCATAAGGGTCACCTATAATTCACCCCTCCACTTT. Translation: CASSIRVTYNSPLHF.